One and the same sample provided the 17 T cell receptor beta chains below, sequenced in a study of control samples from healthy donors and cancer patients. Using immunoSEQ multiplex PCR, the repertoire was profiled, and TCRdb retains in-frame clones only, with some absent. The sample includes about 130,000 clones, roughly 90% of them seen just once. Specimen: blood. Receptors were obtained from a woman aged 45 to 65 in good health.

This clone was seen a single time. The chain has TRBV27 and TRBJ1-2, with D possibly matching TRBD1 (6 bases). The length of the CDR3 is 14 residues. The germline V and J ends were trimmed by 6 bases and 6 bases, with 17 bases remaining between them. The germline gives CDR1 MNHEY, CDR2 SMNVEV (reference sequence). CDR3 DNA sequence: TGTGCCAGCAGCCCTGAGGTCAGGGGACATGGCTACACCTTC. Its protein product is CASSPEVRGHGYTF.

Here the CDR3 DNA reads TGTGCCAGCAGGCGGGAGTCCTACGAGCAGTACTTC. The encoded protein is CASRRESYEQYF. The rearrangement links TRBV28 to TRBJ2-7, with 7 bases identical to TRBD2. Looked up from germline, CDR1 is MDHEN and CDR2 is SYDVKM. V lost 6 bases, J lost 1 base, and 0 bases stayed unmatched. CDR3 length: 12 residues.

The V call is TRBV30, the J call TRBJ1-1, with a tentative D call TRBD1 (5 bases). From germline, CDR1 is GTSNPN and CDR2 SVGIG (reference sequence). The CDR3 runs 15 residues. V dropped 0 bases and J dropped 2 bases, with 13 bases sitting between them. CDR3 amino acids: CAWSVGHRSNTEAFF. The CDR3 region has the DNA TGTGCCTGGAGTGTCGGACATCGCTCAAACACTGAAGCTTTCTTT.

This chain joins TRBV7-9 and TRBJ1-1; no definite D call. The CDR3 consists of 12 residues. Germline assignment: CDR1 SEHNR and CDR2 FQNEAQ (reference sequence). Trimming left V 10 bases short and J 0 bases short, with 9 bases between. Here the CDR3 reads CATDLMNTEAFF. DNA of the CDR3: TGTGCCACAGACCTGATGAACACTGAAGCTTTCTTT.

Notes on this clone: A read error may produce the germline difference seen at one junction end. CDR3 residues: CASSAGHGYEQCF. In DNA, the CDR3 is TGTGCCAGCAGTGCCGGACACGGCTACGAGCAGTGCTTC. The chain couples TRBV6-4 to TRBJ2-7, with D perhaps TRBD1 (5 bases). Germline V CDR1 and CDR2: MRHNA, SNTAGT. The CDR3 has 13 amino acids.

The V and J genes are TRBV5-1 and TRBJ2-7, with a possible D match to TRBD2 (5 bases). The CDR3 length is 13 residues. V was clipped by 2 bases and J by 0 bases, with 6 bases between them. CDR1 is SGHRS, CDR2 YFSETQ, per germline. The CDR3 is CASSFTSSYEQYF. The CDR3 DNA sequence: TGCGCCAGCAGCTTTACTAGCTCCTACGAGCAGTACTTC.

V usage is TRBV24-1 and J usage is TRBJ2-5, with D tentatively TRBD1 (5 bases). Between the trimmed V and J ends, which lost 0 bases and 1 base, there was a span of 8 bases. In germline, CDR1 is KGHDR, CDR2 SFDVKD. This CDR3 comprises 15 residues. The CDR3 spells CATSDLQGSQETQYF. The CDR3 DNA is TGTGCCACCAGTGATTTGCAGGGCAGCCAAGAGACCCAGTACTTC.

The rearrangement uses TRBV3-1 (or the pseudogene TRBV3-2) and TRBJ2-4; D is unresolved. The V and J ends lost 0 bases and 8 bases respectively, with 11 bases between them. Germline CDR1 reads LGHDT; CDR2 reads YNNKEL (reference sequence). The CDR3 consists of 14 residues. Here the CDR3 reads CASSQESDVDIQYF. The CDR3 nucleotides read TGTGCCAGCAGCCAAGAGAGCGATGTAGACATTCAGTACTTC.

V usage is TRBV15 and J usage is TRBJ2-1; D gene ambiguous. From germline, CDR1 is LNHNV and CDR2 YYDKDF (reference sequence). Trimming pared 0 bases from V and 0 bases from J, leaving 9 bases between. The CDR3 runs 16 residues. Here the CDR3 DNA reads TGTGCCACCAGCAGAGATTTGGGAAGCTCCTACAATGAGCAGTTCTTC. It specifies CATSRDLGSSYNEQFF.

The rearrangement joins TRBV9 to TRBJ1-4; TRBD1 is a possible D gene (5 bases). The CDR3 covers 15 residues. The V gene's germline CDR1 is SGDLS and CDR2 YYNGEE. V shed 3 bases and J shed 1 base, with 10 bases lying between them. CDR3 amino acids: CASSAGTLTNEKLFF. CDR3 DNA sequence: TGTGCCAGCAGCGCCGGGACCCTAACTAATGAAAAACTGTTTTTT.

The gene calls are TRBV10-2 and TRBJ2-7, with 9 bases that match TRBD1. The CDR3 is 13 amino acids. With V trimmed by 6 bases and J by 4 bases, 4 bases remained unmatched. Per germline, CDR1 WSHSY and CDR2 SAAADI. The CDR3 sequence: CASSAGTGYEQYF. DNA for the CDR3: TGCGCCAGCAGCGCCGGGACAGGGTACGAGCAGTACTTC.

The chain has TRBV5-4 and TRBJ2-5; no firm D call. Trimming pared 0 bases from V and 5 bases from J, leaving 11 bases between. CDR3 length: 14 amino acids. Germline values: CDR1 SGHNT, CDR2 YYREEE (reference sequence). CDR3 nucleotide sequence: TGTGCCAGCAGCTTGGTAGGTTCCCAGGAGACCCAGTACTTC. Its protein product is CASSLVGSQETQYF.

The chain uses TRBV25-1 and TRBJ2-7, with TRBD1 matching 8 bases. Germline loops: CDR1 MGHDK, CDR2 SYGVNS. The CDR3 runs 13 residues. The V segment lost 8 bases and the J segment 2 bases; nucleotides outside the gene matches: 5. The CDR3 region has the DNA TGTGCCAGCCAGGGGACAGGCCCCTACGAGCAGTACTTC. Its translation: CASQGTGPYEQYF.

The chain carries TRBV27 and TRBJ1-1; no firm D call. Trimming left V 6 bases short and J 5 bases short, with 25 bases between. From germline, CDR1 is MNHEY and CDR2 SMNVEV (reference sequence). This CDR3 comprises 17 residues. This CDR3 reads CASSARRRSYSGTEAFF. CDR3 bases: TGTGCCAGCAGCGCCAGGCGCAGGTCATATAGTGGGACTGAAGCTTTCTTT.

This sequence joins TRBV10-3 and TRBJ2-1, with no clear D. CDR1 and CDR2 (germline): ENHRY, SYGVKD. There are 17 residues in the CDR3. V was shortened by 2 bases and J by 0 bases, with 14 bases between the two germline ends. CDR3 nucleotide sequence: TGTGCCATCAGTGAGCCCGGACCGAAGAGCTCCTACAATGAGCAGTTCTTC. Protein: CAISEPGPKSSYNEQFF.

The V call is TRBV5-1, the J call TRBJ2-2; 16 bases map to TRBD2. The CDR3 extends over 18 amino acids. With V trimmed by 3 bases and J by 2 bases, 4 bases remained unmatched. Germline lookup yields CDR1 SGHRS and CDR2 YFSETQ. CDR3: CASSSGLAGGANTGELFF. In DNA, the CDR3 is TGCGCCAGCAGCTCGGGACTAGCGGGGGGGGCCAACACCGGGGAGCTGTTTTTT.

This rearrangement joins TRBV7-9 to TRBJ2-7; D remains unclear. The V end lost 3 bases, the J end lost 7 bases, and 7 bases lay between the germline ends. The CDR3 is 11 residues long. Germline assignment: CDR1 SEHNR and CDR2 FQNEAQ (reference sequence). The CDR3 DNA sequence: TGTGCCAGCAGCTTCGGTGGGGAGCAGTACTTC. As protein: CASSFGGEQYF.